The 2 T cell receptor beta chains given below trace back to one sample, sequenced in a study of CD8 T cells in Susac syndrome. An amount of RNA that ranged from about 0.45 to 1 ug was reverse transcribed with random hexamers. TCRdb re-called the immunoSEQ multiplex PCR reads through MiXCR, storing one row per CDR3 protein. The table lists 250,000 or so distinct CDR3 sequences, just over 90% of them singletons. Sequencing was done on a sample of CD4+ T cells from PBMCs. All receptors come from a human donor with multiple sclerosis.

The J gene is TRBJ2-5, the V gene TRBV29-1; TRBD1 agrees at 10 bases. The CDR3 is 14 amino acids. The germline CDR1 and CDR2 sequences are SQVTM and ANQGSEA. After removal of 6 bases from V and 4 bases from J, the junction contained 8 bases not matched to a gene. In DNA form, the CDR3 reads TGCAGCGTCATTCCGGGACAGGGGTCAGAGACCCAGTACTTC. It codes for CSVIPGQGSETQYF.

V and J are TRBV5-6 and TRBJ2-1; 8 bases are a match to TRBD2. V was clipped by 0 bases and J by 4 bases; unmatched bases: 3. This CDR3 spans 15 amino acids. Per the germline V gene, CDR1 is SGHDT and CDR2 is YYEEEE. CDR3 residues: CASSLVTGGYNEQFF. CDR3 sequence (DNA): TGTGCCAGCAGCTTGGTAACGGGGGGGTACAATGAGCAGTTCTTC.